Sequencing of this T cell receptor beta chain was carried out in a study of beta chain features in type 1 diabetes. In its sample, this clone was seen a few times. What it binds is unknown. Study observations and caveats: Patients' naive, central memory and regulatory TCRB repertoires appeared more alike than those of healthy donors. Among all four CD4+ subsets, Type 1 diabetes patients had TCRB CDR3s that were moderately but significantly shorter. At VDJ recombination sites, type 1 diabetes patients had fewer insertions and more deleted nucleotides.

The CDR3 has 12 residues. V lost 4 bases to trimming and J lost 2 bases, with 5 bases between them. Germline CDR1 and CDR2: MDHEN and SYDVKM. A heparinised blood draw that averaged about 110 mL was obtained once from each donor. Since all of the isolated RNA was reverse transcribed, expressed TCRB transcripts were what got sequenced. Clones were sequenced by immunoSEQ multiplex PCR, and TCRdb holds only the in-frame ones, with some missing. The sample carries almost 350,000 clones, approximately 9.7% recorded once. What was sequenced was central memory CD4+ T cells from blood. This chain connects TRBV28 to TRBJ2-5; D is ambiguous. The TCR sequence derives from a man aged 25 to 45 with type 1 diabetes. The chain's CDR3 is CASSSRQETQYF. The DNA for the CDR3 is TGTGCCAGCAGTTCGCGGCAAGAGACCCAGTACTTC.